The 27 T cell receptor beta chains in this list originate from one sample, sequenced in a study of spatial heterogeneity in lung cancer. Via MiXCR, TCRdb re-called the 5' RACE reads, giving one row per CDR3 protein. This sample carries under 3,000 distinct CDR3 sequences, roughly 13% of them seen once, and the ten largest clones take around 50%. Time point denoted: sample taken at primary tumor resection. TCRs were sequenced from unsorted whole RNA of tumor, nontumor lung or PBMC. This specimen consisted of PBMCs, obtained at surgery. These receptors originate from a male donor with early-stage non-small cell lung cancer.

The rearrangement uses TRBV10-3 and TRBJ1-2; a possible D gene is TRBD1 (6 bases). Germline CDR1 and CDR2: ENHRY and SYGVKD. The CDR3 spans 13 residues. Trimming removed 6 bases from V and 8 bases from J, with 16 bases in between. The CDR3 DNA reads TGTGCCATCAGCCCCCAGGGGCAAGGGGGCTACACCTTC. Its translation: CAISPQGQGGYTF.

This clonotype was recorded at least ten times. The V call is TRBV20-1, the J call TRBJ2-2, with D maybe TRBD2 (5 bases). Between the trimmed V and J ends, which lost 0 bases and 6 bases, there was a span of 11 bases. This CDR3 contains 14 residues. Germline CDR1 is DFQATT and CDR2 is SNEGSKA (reference sequence). The CDR3 protein is CSARDSSAPGELFF. In DNA, the CDR3 is TGCAGTGCTAGAGATAGTAGCGCTCCCGGGGAGCTGTTTTTT.

By proportion, this clonotype is large. This chain connects TRBV19 to TRBJ2-5; D unresolved. V was shortened by 5 bases and J by 1 base, with 14 bases between the two germline ends. The CDR3 totals 15 residues. Germline lookup yields CDR1 LNHDA and CDR2 SQIVND (reference sequence). CDR3 in amino acids: CASSARQNAQETQYF. For the CDR3, the DNA is TGTGCCAGTAGTGCCCGGCAAAATGCCCAAGAGACCCAGTACTTC.

This clonotype was seen only once. This chain joins TRBV29-1 and TRBJ1-2; D perhaps matches TRBD1 (6 bases). The germline gives CDR1 SQVTM, CDR2 ANQGSEA. CDR3 length: 11 residues. Trimming removed 4 bases at V and 8 bases at J, with 11 bases between. The CDR3: CSVGQGRGYTF. The CDR3 DNA sequence: TGCAGCGTTGGGCAGGGGAGGGGCTACACCTTC.

This clonotype was detected ten times or more. J is TRBJ2-7 and V is TRBV11-2; 9 nucleotides agree with TRBD2. Germline V gene data show CDR1 as SGHAT and CDR2 as FQNNGV. Unmatched junction bases numbered 6, after V lost 2 bases and J lost 4 bases. The CDR3 has 15 residues. DNA of the CDR3: TGTGCCAGCAGCTTACTGTACGCGGGAGGGTACGAGCAGTACTTC. Translation: CASSLLYAGGYEQYF.

This clonotype came up a few times. The gene calls are TRBV19 and TRBJ2-5; TRBD1 might be the D (5 bases). The CDR3 has 13 residues. In germline, CDR1 is LNHDA, CDR2 SQIVND (reference sequence). V shed 5 bases and J shed 2 bases, with 9 bases lying between them. The CDR3 is CASSVDIQETQYF. CDR3 nucleotide sequence: TGTGCCAGTAGTGTGGACATTCAAGAGACCCAGTACTTC.

This clonotype is termed medium-sized. The chain uses TRBV28 and TRBJ2-1; no reliable D call. The CDR3 sequence is 15 residues long. Looked up from germline, CDR1 is MDHEN and CDR2 is SYDVKM. Trimming took off 6 bases at V and 2 bases at J, with 14 bases between the two ends. The CDR3 reads CASSPVDPTYNEQFF. Here the CDR3 DNA reads TGTGCCAGCAGCCCTGTTGACCCCACCTACAATGAGCAGTTCTTC.

By sample share, this clonotype is medium-sized (0.01 to 0.1%). V is TRBV11-2 and J is TRBJ2-1; 13 positions agree with TRBD2. CDR3 length equals 15 residues. V gave up 5 bases and J gave up 10 bases; unmatched junction bases: 8. In germline, CDR1 is SGHAT, CDR2 FQNNGV. The CDR3 DNA is TGTGCCAGCAGCCCAGGACTAGCGGGAGTCCTCGAGCAGTTCTTC. It translates to CASSPGLAGVLEQFF.

In its sample, this clonotype is medium-sized (0.01 to 0.1%). The rearrangement uses TRBV20-1 and TRBJ1-5; D is ambiguous. This CDR3 has 14 residues. V lost 0 bases and J lost 5, with 11 bases in between. CDR1 and CDR2 (germline): DFQATT, SNEGSKA (reference sequence). The chain's CDR3 is CSARDYGDHQPQHF. The CDR3 DNA sequence: TGCAGTGCTAGAGATTACGGGGATCATCAGCCCCAGCATTTT.

This clonotype has at least ten counts. The chain combines TRBV6-5 with TRBJ2-7, with 10 bases aligning to TRBD2. V gave up 2 bases and J gave up 2 bases; unmatched junction bases: 6. CDR1 is MNHEY and CDR2 is SVGAGI in the germline V gene. The CDR3 is 16 amino acids. The CDR3 loop reads CASSYGWTSGPYEQYF. The CDR3 bases are TGTGCCAGCAGTTACGGCTGGACTAGCGGTCCCTACGAGCAGTACTTC.

This clonotype was observed at least ten times. The rearrangement links TRBV3-1 to TRBJ2-3, with a weak D call TRBD2 (6 bases). The CDR3 is 18 amino acids. The germline CDR1 and CDR2 sequences are LGHDT and YNNKEL (reference sequence). The germline V and J ends were trimmed by 0 bases and 8 bases, with 24 bases remaining between them. CDR3 nucleotide sequence: TGTGCCAGCAGCCAAGACCAAAACCGGGACTCCAGCCTGGGTACGCAGTATTTT. Translation: CASSQDQNRDSSLGTQYF.

Only a few counts were recorded for this clonotype. V gene TRBV5-1 combines with J gene TRBJ1-1; no clear D gene. Trimming left V 4 bases short and J 5 bases short, with 12 bases between. The CDR3 covers 13 residues. Germline V gene sequence: CDR1 SGHRS, CDR2 YFSETQ. CDR3 residues: CASSGSPGTEAFF. The CDR3 DNA reads TGCGCCAGCAGCGGTTCCCCGGGGACTGAAGCTTTCTTT.

In this sample, this clonotype turned up many times. The rearrangement links TRBV6-1 to TRBJ2-7; 7 nucleotides line up with TRBD1. Per the germline V gene, CDR1 is MNHNS and CDR2 is SASEGT. The CDR3 totals 15 residues. V lost 6 bases and J lost 0; bases outside the gene matches: 8. CDR3 DNA sequence: TGTGCCAGCAGCCCGGACAGGCTTCTCTCCTACGAGCAGTACTTC. Encoded protein: CASSPDRLLSYEQYF.

This clonotype showed up many times. This sequence joins TRBV7-9 and TRBJ2-5; TRBD1 might be the D (5 bases). Per the germline V gene, CDR1 is SEHNR and CDR2 is FQNEAQ (reference sequence). The CDR3 covers 15 residues. Trimming took 5 bases from V and 1 from J, leaving 14 bases between them. CDR3: CASSPSGQIQETQYF. The CDR3 bases are TGTGCCAGCAGCCCCTCCGGACAAATCCAAGAGACCCAGTACTTC.

In its sample, this clonotype is medium-sized. The chain recombines TRBV28 with TRBJ2-1; D remains unclear. Trimming removed 4 bases at V and 2 bases at J, with 30 bases between. Germline CDR1 MDHEN, CDR2 SYDVKM. The CDR3 spans 21 residues. CDR3 DNA: TGTGCCAGCAGTTATCTAATTCCGGCCCTTCCGAGCCAGGTCCCCTACAATGAGCAGTTCTTC. This sequence encodes CASSYLIPALPSQVPYNEQFF. Full variable domain (missing parts from reference TRBV28 and TRBJ2-1): DVKVTQSSRYLVKRTGEKVFLECVQDMDHENMFWYRQDPGLGLRLIYFSYDVKMKEKGDIPEGYSVSREKKERFSLILESASTNQTSMYLCASSYLIPALPSQVPYNEQFFGPGTRLTVL.

By frequency in the sample, this clonotype is medium-sized. The J gene is TRBJ2-7, the V gene TRBV6-5; 9 bases align to TRBD1. The CDR3 is made up of 14 amino acids. Per the germline V gene, CDR1 is MNHEY and CDR2 is SVGAGI. After removal of 4 bases from V and 3 bases from J, the junction contained 4 bases not matched to a gene. The CDR3 sequence is CASSSGQGYYEQYF. CDR3 DNA: TGTGCCAGCAGTTCCGGACAGGGGTACTACGAGCAGTACTTC.

There are many counts of this clonotype. The chain joins TRBV4-3 to TRBJ2-5; 7 bases are a match to TRBD2. Trimming at V came to 1 base and at J to 4 bases, leaving 3 bases not matched to a gene. The length of the CDR3 is 14 residues. CDR1 is LGHNA, CDR2 YSLEER, per germline. CDR3 sequence reads: CASSQVGLIETQYF. Written as DNA, the CDR3 is TGCGCCAGCAGCCAAGTGGGACTAATAGAGACCCAGTACTTC.

The CDR3 protein is CASSFGTSNEQFF. The DNA of the CDR3 is TGTGCCAGCAGCTTCGGGACTAGCAATGAGCAGTTCTTC. The rearrangement links TRBV7-3 to TRBJ2-1; 8 bases are a match to TRBD2. The CDR3 loop spans 13 amino acids. The germline gives CDR1 SGHTA, CDR2 FQGTGA. Trimming cost V 3 bases and J 6 bases; bases outside gene matches: 1.

In its sample, this clonotype ranks as medium-sized. The rearrangement joins TRBV7-9 to TRBJ2-2; D gene uncertain. Trimming left V 4 bases short and J 0 bases short, with 15 bases between. Germline lookup yields CDR1 SEHNR and CDR2 FQNEAQ (reference sequence). This CDR3 has 17 amino acids. CDR3 sequence reads: CASSYPGRQANTGELFF. In nucleotides, the CDR3 is TGTGCCAGCAGCTACCCCGGTCGTCAGGCGAACACCGGGGAGCTGTTTTTT.

The chain joins TRBV18 to TRBJ2-5, with D perhaps TRBD2 (6 bases). This CDR3 region has 15 residues. Trimming shortened V by 4 bases and J by 4 bases, and 16 bases separated the two germline ends. Germline V gene sequence: CDR1 KGHSH, CDR2 LQKENI. As DNA, the CDR3 is TGTGCCAGCTCACTCCAGGGACTCCCCGGAGAGACCCAGTACTTC. It specifies CASSLQGLPGETQYF.

This clonotype was recorded many times. The chain has TRBV10-2 and TRBJ2-7; TRBD1 aligns across 9 bases. This CDR3 has 13 residues. CDR1 is WSHSY, CDR2 SAAADI, per germline. J was trimmed by 3 bases and V by 5 bases; bases with no gene match: 2. Here the CDR3 DNA reads TGCGCCAGCAGTCCGACAGGGGGCTACGAGCAGTACTTC. Protein product: CASSPTGGYEQYF.

Ten or more counts support this clonotype. In DNA form, the CDR3 reads TGTGCCAGCAGTTCTTTAGCGGGAGCCGAAAGGCAGTTCTTC. Translated, it gives CASSSLAGAERQFF. The chain carries TRBV6-2 or TRBV6-3 and TRBJ2-1; 9 bases map to TRBD2. Germline assignment: CDR1 MNHEY and CDR2 SVGEGT. Trimming took 4 bases from V and 12 from J; bases not matched to a gene: 10. CDR3 length equals 14 residues.

This clonotype was picked up many times. This sequence joins TRBV7-2 and TRBJ2-7, with 7 bases that match TRBD2. The CDR3 length is 16 residues. J gave up 1 base and V 2 bases, and 8 bases lay outside the gene matches. Germline CDR1 and CDR2: SGHTA and FQGNSA. This CDR3 reads CASSLRGGSISYEQYF. CDR3 coding DNA: TGTGCCAGCAGCTTACGCGGCGGGAGCATTTCCTACGAGCAGTACTTC.

In this sample, this clonotype is medium-sized. The CDR3 DNA is TGTGCCAGCAGCTCCAAAAGGAGGGTAGCCAAAAACATTCAGTACTTC. It yields the protein CASSSKRRVAKNIQYF. The gene calls are TRBV21-1 and TRBJ2-4. TRBV21-1 corresponds to a pseudogene. The CDR3 runs to 16 residues.

By sample share, this clonotype is medium-sized. The V and J genes are TRBV4-3 and TRBJ2-4; the D gene is possibly TRBD2 (5 bases). V lost 0 bases and J lost 1, with 13 bases in between. This CDR3 has 17 residues. CDR1 LGHNA and CDR2 YSLEER come from the germline V gene. Here the CDR3 DNA reads TGCGCCAGCAGCCAAGATACGGGTTCGGGGGCCAAAAACATTCAGTACTTC. Its translation: CASSQDTGSGAKNIQYF.

This clonotype is deemed large (0.1 to 1%). This chain links TRBV23-1 with TRBJ1-4, with D unclear. Being an ORF, TRBV23-1 has a function that is uncertain. Trimming left V 3 bases short and J 8 bases short, with 19 bases between. The CDR3 has 16 amino acids. CDR3 amino acids: CASSQHPGLRREKLFF. The CDR3, as DNA: TGCGCCAGCAGTCAGCATCCCGGGCTAAGGAGGGAAAAACTGTTTTTT.

This chain uses TRBV7-6 with TRBJ1-6; the D is unclear. CDR3 length: 16 amino acids. Trimming shortened V by 5 bases and J by 0 bases, and 11 bases separated the two germline ends. Germline-derived CDR1 and CDR2 are SGHVS and FNYEAQ. The CDR3 is CASSPQPHSYNSPLHF. The CDR3 DNA is TGTGCCAGCAGCCCTCAGCCCCACTCCTATAATTCACCCCTCCACTTT.